These 20 T cell receptor beta chains were all obtained from the same sample, sequenced in a study of blood T cell repertoires in COVID-19. Generated by immunoSEQ multiplex PCR, the TCRdb table keeps only in-frame clones and is missing some. Counted here are hundreds of thousands of clones, more than 80% occurring once; the ten biggest clones make up more than 0.95%. The specimen was PBMCs or T cells enriched from blood (not recorded which). These receptors all come from a man aged 25 to 40 who had recovered from COVID-19.

The genes are TRBV28 and TRBJ1-2, with 10 bases aligning to TRBD1. Germline trimming cut 4 bases from V and 8 bases from J; bases unmatched to any gene: 13. The CDR3 consists of 16 residues. CDR1 is MDHEN and CDR2 is SYDVKM in the germline V gene. The CDR3 DNA sequence: TGTGCCAGCAGTTCTCCGGGACAGGGGCGCCGAGGGGGCTACACCTTC. It is translated as CASSSPGQGRRGGYTF.

This chain uses TRBV2 with TRBJ1-2; no clear D gene. Trimming removed 4 bases from V and 8 bases from J, with 17 bases in between. CDR3 length: 14 amino acids. Per the germline V gene, CDR1 is SNHLY and CDR2 is FYNNEI. The CDR3 nucleotides are TGTGCCAGCAGTGGCCTGGGTGCTAGTACGGGCTACACCTTC. Its protein product is CASSGLGASTGYTF.

The rearrangement joins TRBV12-5 to TRBJ1-4; D gene uncertain. V was clipped by 1 base and J by 0 bases, with 9 bases between them. The CDR3 spans 16 residues. Germline CDR1 and CDR2: LGHNT and FRNRAP. The CDR3 DNA reads as TGTGCTAGTGGTTTGGCTGCGGTAGCAACTAATGAAAAACTGTTTTTT. Amino acid sequence: CASGLAAVATNEKLFF.

DNA for the CDR3: TGTGCCAGCGCCGGGACTTCCAATGAGCAGTTCTTC. Protein product: CASAGTSNEQFF. The V call is TRBV2, the J call TRBJ2-1, with D tentatively TRBD2 (6 bases). The V and J ends lost 8 bases and 6 bases respectively, with 11 bases between them. The germline gives CDR1 SNHLY, CDR2 FYNNEI. The CDR3 length is 12 residues. The full variable domain, with the rest looked up from reference TRBV2 and TRBJ2-1, is EPEVTQTPSHQVTQMGQEVILRCVPISNHLYFYWYRQILGQKVEFLVSFYNNEISEKSEIFDDQFSVERPDGSNFTLKIRSTKLEDSAMYFCASAGTSNEQFFGPGTRLTVL.

The V call is TRBV20-1, the J call TRBJ1-4; D is unclear. Per the germline V gene, CDR1 is DFQATT and CDR2 is SNEGSKA (reference sequence). V lost 3 bases to trimming and J lost 6 bases, with 11 bases between them. The CDR3 contains 13 residues. The CDR3 sequence is CSASDGLDEKLFF. CDR3 nucleotide sequence: TGCAGTGCTAGTGACGGTTTAGATGAAAAACTGTTTTTT.

The genes are TRBV6-5 and TRBJ2-1; possibly TRBD2 for D (6 bases). Per the germline V gene, CDR1 is MNHEY and CDR2 is SVGAGI. The CDR3 contains 15 residues. Trimming took off 7 bases at V and 1 base at J, with 14 bases between the two ends. In DNA form, the CDR3 reads TGTGCCAGCAACTCCCTCGGGGGTTCCTACAATGAGCAGTTCTTC. Translation: CASNSLGGSYNEQFF.

Only a few counts were recorded for this clone. This sequence joins TRBV4-1 and TRBJ2-3; no clear D. The CDR3 consists of 17 residues. The germline V gene has CDR1 MGHRA and CDR2 YSYEKL. The V end lost 1 base, the J end lost 0 bases, and 14 bases lay between the germline ends. The CDR3 is CASSQGGARTSTDTQYF. CDR3 coding DNA: TGCGCCAGCAGCCAAGGAGGAGCCCGAACTAGCACAGATACGCAGTATTTT.

J is TRBJ1-5 and V is TRBV12-5, with 12 bases identical to TRBD1. V gave up 6 bases and J gave up 5 bases; unmatched junction bases: 5. CDR1 is LGHNT and CDR2 is FRNRAP in the germline V gene. CDR3 size: 15 residues. The CDR3 DNA is TGTGCTAGTGGAACGGGACAGGGGGCTCATCAGCCCCAGCATTTT. Translated, it gives CASGTGQGAHQPQHF.

The genes are TRBV3-1 (or the pseudogene TRBV3-2) and TRBJ1-1, with 7 bases fitting TRBD1. This CDR3 comprises 15 residues. Germline trimming cut 6 bases from V and 3 bases from J; bases unmatched to any gene: 10. CDR1 and CDR2 (germline): LGHDT, YNNKEL (reference sequence). CDR3 residues: CASRPGDSPYTEAFF. The CDR3 coding sequence is TGTGCCAGCAGGCCCGGGGACAGTCCCTACACTGAAGCTTTCTTT.

The chain uses TRBV11-1 and TRBJ2-7, with 9 bases that match TRBD2. The germline gives CDR1 SGHAT, CDR2 FQDESV (reference sequence). The J segment lost 6 bases and the V segment lost 5 bases, leaving 8 bases of the junction unmatched. The CDR3 consists of 14 residues. CDR3 protein: CASSVHSGSPEQYF. The CDR3 coding sequence is TGTGCCAGCAGCGTTCATAGCGGGAGTCCCGAGCAGTACTTC. The variable domain in full, completed from reference TRBV11-1 and TRBJ2-7, reads EAEVAQSPRYKITEKSQAVAFWCDPISGHATLYWYRQILGQGPELLVQFQDESVVDDSQLPKDRFSAERLKGVDSTLKIQPAELGDSAMYLCASSVHSGSPEQYFGPGTRLTVT.

This clone was counted a single time. V gene TRBV5-6 combines with J gene TRBJ2-1; 8 positions agree with TRBD2. The CDR3 covers 12 residues. With 4 bases clipped from V and 14 bases from J, the junction kept 8 bases outside the gene matches. Germline values: CDR1 SGHDT, CDR2 YYEEEE. The CDR3 coding sequence is TGTGCCAGCAGCCCCGGGGGGGGGACGAAGTTCTTC. Translated, it gives CASSPGGGTKFF.

This chain uses TRBV4-2 with TRBJ2-2; D is uncertain. This CDR3 is built from 14 residues. Germline CDR1 LGHNA, CDR2 YNFKEQ. V gave up 2 bases and J gave up 6 bases, with 10 bases separating them. CDR3 amino acids: CASSQLTESGELFF. The CDR3 bases are TGTGCCAGCAGCCAATTAACAGAATCCGGGGAGCTGTTTTTT.

The sample holds one count of this clone. The chain uses TRBV28 and TRBJ1-1; D unresolved. The V end was cut by 4 bases, the J end by 5 bases, with 17 bases between. Germline-derived CDR1 and CDR2 are MDHEN and SYDVKM. This CDR3 region has 15 residues. The CDR3 sequence: CASSSHSDWVTEAFF. The DNA for the CDR3 is TGTGCCAGCAGTTCCCATTCGGACTGGGTGACTGAAGCTTTCTTT.

The J gene is TRBJ1-5, the V gene TRBV28, with D hard to call. Germline values: CDR1 MDHEN, CDR2 SYDVKM. Trimming cost V 2 bases and J 0 bases, with 8 bases left between them. CDR3 size: 15 residues. The CDR3: CASSLLSLSNQPQHF. The CDR3 region has the DNA TGTGCCAGCAGTTTACTAAGCCTTAGCAATCAGCCCCAGCATTTT.

The rearrangement joins TRBV19 to TRBJ2-7, with D uncertain. V was cut by 5 bases and J by 3 bases, with 14 bases left in between. Per the germline V gene, CDR1 is LNHDA and CDR2 is SQIVND (reference sequence). The CDR3 sequence is 14 residues long. This CDR3 reads CASSLGRINYEQYF. Here the CDR3 DNA reads TGTGCCAGTAGTCTGGGCAGGATTAACTACGAGCAGTACTTC.

The chain joins TRBV29-1 to TRBJ2-1; 12 nucleotides agree with TRBD2. Trimming cost V 7 bases and J 8 bases; bases outside gene matches: 6. The CDR3 is made up of 13 amino acids. Germline CDR1 reads SQVTM; CDR2 reads ANQGSEA. CDR3 residues: CSARLAGVDEQFF. CDR3 nucleotides: TGCAGCGCCCGACTAGCGGGAGTCGATGAGCAGTTCTTC.

The chain employs TRBV28 and TRBJ1-4, with 10 bases that match TRBD1. V lost 10 bases and J lost 12; bases outside the gene matches: 14. This CDR3 spans 14 amino acids. CDR1 is MDHEN and CDR2 is SYDVKM in the germline V gene. The DNA of the CDR3 is TGTGCCATCACGACAGGGGGCCAGGGCGGGGAACTGTTTTTT. Residues: CAITTGGQGGELFF.

The chain joins TRBV5-1 to TRBJ2-3; D gene ambiguous. Trimming took off 1 base at V and 0 bases at J, with 6 bases between the two ends. Germline CDR1 reads SGHRS; CDR2 reads YFSETQ. This CDR3 spans 14 amino acids. The CDR3 region has the DNA TGCGCCAGCAGCTTGCCACTTAGCACAGATACGCAGTATTTT. This encodes CASSLPLSTDTQYF.

The chain has TRBV29-1 and TRBJ1-1; D ambiguous. Germline V gene sequence: CDR1 SQVTM, CDR2 ANQGSEA. The V end lost 0 bases, the J end lost 3 bases, and 11 bases lay between the germline ends. There are 14 residues in the CDR3. The CDR3 region has the DNA TGCAGCGTTGAAGAGGCCAACAGTGACACTGAAGCTTTCTTT. Its translation: CSVEEANSDTEAFF.

The V gene is TRBV6-5, the J gene TRBJ1-2, with 10 bases aligning to TRBD1. CDR3 size: 15 residues. V shed 6 bases, J shed 6 bases, and the junction held 10 bases outside the gene matches. Germline CDR1 is MNHEY and CDR2 is SVGAGI. The CDR3 nucleotides read TGTGCCAGCAGGCTGACAGGGGGCATTCTGGATGGCTACACCTTC. It encodes CASRLTGGILDGYTF.